Listed here is a single T cell receptor (beta chain). The conserved phenylalanine or tryptophan is not found at the CDR3 terminus, so this likely reflects a read error. CDR3 length: 14 amino acids. The germline V gene has CDR1 SQVTM and CDR2 ANQGSEA. The data belong to a study of tumor-infiltrating lymphocytes in primary liver carcinoma. A primer in the constant region served to generate TCR beta cDNA from roughly 450 ng of total RNA. ARM-PCR, slightly modified, supplied the TCR beta libraries through three nested multiplex PCR rounds. TRBV1-TRBV30 forward and Cbeta reverse primers drove the first two approximately 10-cycle rounds. TCRdb redid the calling of the multiplex PCR reads with MiXCR, one entry per CDR3 protein. The sample lists under 200,000 distinct CDR3 sequences; roughly 80% were seen once. Co-extraction of both nucleic acids (RNA and DNA) used about 19-33 mg of unsorted bulk tissue. The sampling covered five separate regions of each tumor.

The rearrangement uses TRBV29-1 and TRBJ2-3, with D tentatively TRBD2 (6 bases). The sequenced sample consisted of tumor tissue from primary liver carcinoma. This TCR came from a man in his forties or fifties with primary liver carcinoma and hepatitis B virus infection. The CDR3 protein is CNVGAVGAGDTQYL. The CDR3 DNA reads TGCAACGTTGGAGCGGTGGGAGCGGGAGATACGCAGTATCTT.